A single sample is the source of the 10 T cell receptor beta chains below, sequenced in a study of blood T cells in healthy people across ages. With a J-beta primer mix and a sample-barcoded 5' primer, a second PCR ran roughly 6 to 12 cycles. TCRdb redid the calling of the 5' RACE reads with MiXCR, one entry per CDR3 protein. The data contain over 450,000 distinct CDR3 sequences, 20% to 30% of them seen just once; the ten biggest clones take up around 10%. These same records also appear under a second study, on T cells of mothers and their children.

Sequenced material: blood. The receptors were gathered from a boy younger than 18 in good health.

This clonotype was found a few times. The CDR3 here is CASSFMDRESYEQYF. The DNA for the CDR3 is TGTGCCAGCAGTTTTATGGACAGGGAGTCCTACGAGCAGTACTTC. The chain has TRBV28 and TRBJ2-7, with 8 bases lining up with TRBD1. CDR3 length: 15 amino acids. After removal of 3 bases from V and 1 base from J, the junction contained 5 bases not matched to a gene. From germline, CDR1 is MDHEN and CDR2 SYDVKM.

This clonotype was observed a single time. A junction end diverges from the germline sequence, so it may reflect a read error. CDR3 residues: CASSPGHSNEQIF. CDR3 coding DNA: TGTGCCAGCAGCCCGGGACATTCCAATGAGCAGATCTTC. The gene calls are TRBV7-2 and TRBJ2-1, with a weak D call TRBD1 (6 bases). The CDR3 runs 13 residues. Germline V lookup: CDR1 SGHTA, CDR2 FQGNSA.

The sample holds a few counts of this clonotype. This chain uses TRBV7-9 with TRBJ2-1, with D unresolved. Deletions cut 6 bases from V and 0 bases from J, with 18 bases between. CDR1 and CDR2 from the germline V gene are SEHNR and FQNEAQ (reference sequence). The CDR3 runs 17 residues. CDR3 bases: TGTGCCAGCAGGGAACCACCCCCCAGAAGCTCCTACAATGAGCAGTTCTTC. As protein: CASREPPPRSSYNEQFF.

This clonotype was seen a few times. The rearrangement joins TRBV20-1 to TRBJ2-5, with 11 bases matching TRBD2. The end of the DNA aligns better with TRBJ2-1, so the J call may be wrong. The CDR3 consists of 14 residues. Germline lookup yields CDR1 DFQATT and CDR2 SNEGSKA (reference sequence). The CDR3 DNA sequence: TGCAGTGCTAGTAGCGGGGGGGCTCGGAATGAGCAGTTCTTC. This sequence encodes CSASSGGARNEQFF.

The DNA of the CDR3 is TGCGCCAGCAGCCATCAAGGGGACGGCCACCTCCCGGATGAGCAGTTCTTC. Translation gives CASSHQGDGHLPDEQFF. The chain is built from TRBV4-3 and TRBJ2-1; D tentatively fits TRBD1 or TRBD2 (5 bases each). The V end was cut by 3 bases, the J end by 8 bases, with 23 bases between. Per germline, CDR1 LGHNA and CDR2 YSLEER. CDR3 length: 17 amino acids.

Only a few counts were recorded for this clonotype. Here the CDR3 reads CASSFPRTKNIQYF. The DNA of the CDR3 is TGTGCCAGCAGCTTCCCAAGGACCAAAAACATTCAGTACTTC. The V and J genes are TRBV5-6 and TRBJ2-4; D is unclear. The V end lost 2 bases, the J end lost 2 bases, and 8 bases lay between the germline ends. CDR1 is SGHDT and CDR2 is YYEEEE in the germline V gene. There are 14 residues in the CDR3.

This clonotype showed up many times. The chain recombines TRBV9 with TRBJ2-4; 7 bases fit TRBD1. This CDR3 has 16 amino acids. Trimming cost V 3 bases and J 6 bases; bases outside gene matches: 12. Germline-derived CDR1 and CDR2 are SGDLS and YYNGEE. For the CDR3, the DNA is TGTGCCAGCAGCGCATCACCCGGGACAGTTGGAAACATTCAGTACTTC. It is translated as CASSASPGTVGNIQYF. The complete variable domain, with remaining parts taken from reference TRBV9 and TRBJ2-4, reads DSGVTQTPKHLITATGQRVTLRCSPRSGDLSVYWYQQSLDQGLQFLIQYYNGEERAKGNILERFSAQQFPDLHSELNLSSLELGDSALYFCASSASPGTVGNIQYFGAGTRLSVL.

A few counts support this clonotype. The CDR3 bases are TGTGCCATCAGTGGTTCACAGGGAGGATGGAACACTGAAGCTTTCTTT. Translating gives CAISGSQGGWNTEAFF. V is TRBV10-3 and J is TRBJ1-1; maybe TRBD1 (6 bases). Trimming shortened V by 4 bases and J by 1 base, and 16 bases separated the two germline ends. The V gene's germline CDR1 is ENHRY and CDR2 SYGVKD. The length of the CDR3 is 16 residues.

This clonotype showed up just a few times. The V call is TRBV12-3 or TRBV12-4, the J call TRBJ1-1, with 8 nucleotides matching TRBD1. J gave up 3 bases and V 5 bases, and 20 bases lay outside the gene matches. The CDR3 loop spans 19 amino acids. CDR3: CASSPRTRGRGRRHTEAFF. The CDR3 DNA sequence: TGTGCCAGCAGTCCTCGGACCCGGGGCAGGGGGCGGAGGCACACTGAAGCTTTCTTT.

This sequence joins TRBV7-2 and TRBJ1-2; no clear D. This CDR3 is 15 amino acids long. V was cut by 3 bases and J by 8 bases, with 19 bases left in between. The germline gives CDR1 SGHTA, CDR2 FQGNSA. The CDR3 loop is CASSFGPSEAGGYTF. The CDR3 bases are TGTGCCAGCAGCTTTGGCCCTTCTGAGGCAGGAGGCTACACCTTC.